Below, 32 T cell receptor beta chains from the same sample are listed, as sequenced in a study of neurological immune-mediated disorders. Time point: technical triplicate 2. TCRdb passed the 5' RACE reads through MiXCR, listing each CDR3 protein once. The table has more than 55,000 distinct CDR3 sequences, 24% seen once. The source material was PBMCs. The receptors here all came from a man aged 60 to 69 with HTLV-1-associated myelopathy (HAM/TSP).

On this clonotype: One end of the junction varies from germline; a read error may be responsible. The genes are TRBV29-1 and TRBJ1-5, with TRBD1 identical over 9 bases. CDR3 length: 15 amino acids. The V gene's germline CDR1 is SQVTM and CDR2 ANQGSEA. The chain's CDR3 is CSVSLGTGPNQPHHF. The CDR3 DNA follows: TGCAGCGTTTCCCTCGGGACAGGGCCTAATCAGCCCCATCATTTC.

This clonotype was seen at least ten times. The chain joins TRBV9 to TRBJ2-1; TRBD2 aligns across 8 bases. The CDR3 loop spans 16 amino acids. Germline V gives CDR1 SGDLS, CDR2 YYNGEE. J gave up 6 bases and V 3 bases, and 11 bases lay outside the gene matches. The CDR3 sequence: CASSAPRERESNEQFF. The CDR3 coding sequence is TGTGCCAGCAGCGCCCCCCGCGAGCGGGAGAGCAATGAGCAGTTCTTC.

This clonotype is deemed medium-sized. The CDR3 bases are TGCAGTGCTAGTCAGGGCCCGTCGGTCACGAACACTGAAGCTTTCTTT. Amino acid sequence: CSASQGPSVTNTEAFF. The chain joins TRBV20-1 to TRBJ1-1, with TRBD1 as a possible D gene (5 bases). V gave up 3 bases and J gave up 1 base, with 18 bases separating them. CDR1 and CDR2 (germline): DFQATT, SNEGSKA (reference sequence). The CDR3 is 16 residues long.

The table lists this clonotype with many counts. The V and J genes are TRBV10-3 and TRBJ2-5; TRBD1 aligns across 8 bases. Germline loops: CDR1 ENHRY, CDR2 SYGVKD. This CDR3 is built from 14 residues. With 3 bases clipped from V and 4 bases from J, the junction kept 4 bases outside the gene matches. This chain's CDR3 is CAISEGQGRETQYF. CDR3 nucleotides: TGTGCCATCAGTGAAGGACAGGGACGAGAGACCCAGTACTTC.

This clonotype was observed at least ten times. V usage is TRBV5-5 and J usage is TRBJ2-7, with D perhaps TRBD2 (6 bases). The CDR3 length is 16 residues. Trimming removed 0 bases at V and 0 bases at J, with 13 bases between. Germline CDR1 and CDR2: SGHKS and YYEKEE (reference sequence). This CDR3 reads CASSLAGGTSSYEQYF. CDR3 coding DNA: TGTGCCAGCAGCTTGGCCGGAGGGACCAGCTCCTACGAGCAGTACTTC.

This clonotype was seen many times. This rearrangement joins TRBV28 to TRBJ1-2, with D perhaps TRBD1 (6 bases). The V gene's germline CDR1 is MDHEN and CDR2 SYDVKM. The CDR3 is 17 residues long. V dropped 1 base and J dropped 4 bases, with 19 bases sitting between them. CDR3 in DNA: TGTGCCAGCAGTTTATTAAGCGCTCAGGGGCCCTCCTATGGCTACACCTTC. Translated: CASSLLSAQGPSYGYTF.

This clonotype was counted a few times. The V and J genes are TRBV20-1 and TRBJ2-7; 11 bases match TRBD2. The ends lost 3 bases at V and 0 bases at J; junction bases unmatched: 4. CDR3 size: 15 residues. Germline-derived CDR1 and CDR2 are DFQATT and SNEGSKA (reference sequence). CDR3 sequence (DNA): TGCAGTGCTAGCTCTAGCGGGAGGACCTCCTACGAGCAGTACTTC. Its protein product is CSASSSGRTSYEQYF.

The rearrangement links TRBV11-2 to TRBJ2-3; no definite D call. V shed 4 bases and J shed 5 bases, with 7 bases lying between them. CDR1 and CDR2 (germline): SGHAT, FQNNGV. The CDR3 length is 12 residues. The CDR3 DNA follows: TGTGCCAGCAGCTACCAAAGAGATACGCAGTATTTT. Encoded protein: CASSYQRDTQYF.

This clonotype was seen repeatedly, ten times or more. The chain links TRBV5-1 to TRBJ1-1; D is ambiguous. The V and J ends lost 4 bases and 5 bases respectively, with 15 bases between them. CDR3 length: 14 amino acids. In germline, CDR1 is SGHRS, CDR2 YFSETQ. CDR3 coding DNA: TGCGCCAGCAGCGAATATGGTGGATCGACTGAAGCTTTCTTT. Translated, it gives CASSEYGGSTEAFF. Drawing the rest from reference TRBV5-1 and TRBJ1-1, the complete variable domain is KAGVTQTPRYLIKTRGQQVTLSCSPISGHRSVSWYQQTPGQGLQFLFEYFSETQRNKGNFPGRFSGRQFSNSRSEMNVSTLELGDSALYLCASSEYGGSTEAFFGQGTRLTVV.

This clonotype was observed at least ten times. The rearrangement joins TRBV3-1 to TRBJ2-1; TRBD2 agrees at 12 bases. Germline CDR1 LGHDT, CDR2 YNNKEL (reference sequence). J lost 7 bases, V lost 2 bases, and 6 bases had no gene match. The CDR3 runs 16 residues. This chain's CDR3 is CASSQPSGRAANEQFF. In DNA form, the CDR3 reads TGTGCCAGCAGCCAACCTAGCGGGAGGGCCGCGAATGAGCAGTTCTTC.

This chain links TRBV15 with TRBJ2-2; no reliable D call. Germline CDR1 and CDR2: LNHNV and YYDKDF (reference sequence). This CDR3 has 13 amino acids. V was trimmed by 0 bases and J by 6 bases, leaving 5 bases between them. CDR3 loop: CATSRDRAGELFF. The CDR3 region has the DNA TGTGCCACCAGCAGAGATCGGGCCGGGGAGCTGTTTTTT.

This clonotype was counted at least ten times. The V gene is TRBV5-1, the J gene TRBJ2-1; no clear D gene. This CDR3 has 15 amino acids. The germline V gene has CDR1 SGHRS and CDR2 YFSETQ. Trimming removed 0 bases at V and 7 bases at J, with 14 bases between. The CDR3 here is CASSLVATPLNEQFF. Written as DNA, the CDR3 is TGCGCCAGCAGCTTGGTAGCTACTCCCCTAAATGAGCAGTTCTTC. Together with reference TRBV5-1 and TRBJ2-1, the CDR3 gives the full variable domain: KAGVTQTPRYLIKTRGQQVTLSCSPISGHRSVSWYQQTPGQGLQFLFEYFSETQRNKGNFPGRFSGRQFSNSRSEMNVSTLELGDSALYLCASSLVATPLNEQFFGPGTRLTVL.

The chain couples TRBV5-1 to TRBJ2-5; D may be TRBD1 (6 bases). Trimming stripped 4 bases from V and 5 bases from J, with 9 bases between. In germline, CDR1 is SGHRS, CDR2 YFSETQ. CDR3 length equals 12 residues. Written as DNA, the CDR3 is TGCGCCAGCAGCGGGGACAAGGAGACCCAGTACTTC. This translates into CASSGDKETQYF.

The chain employs TRBV7-9 and TRBJ1-2; 9 bases agree with TRBD1. V lost 4 bases and J lost 8; bases outside the gene matches: 11. The CDR3 runs 15 residues. Germline V CDR1 and CDR2: SEHNR, FQNEAQ (reference sequence). The CDR3 DNA is TGTGCCAGCAGCTCGCAGGGACAGGGAATTGGCGGCTACACCTTC. It yields the protein CASSSQGQGIGGYTF.

This clonotype was counted at least ten times. The rearrangement links TRBV6-5 to TRBJ2-1; D call uncertain. The ends were cut back, 2 bases at V and 7 bases at J, with 12 bases in the middle. The CDR3 has 14 residues. Germline CDR1 MNHEY, CDR2 SVGAGI. This chain's CDR3 is CASSYGYLENEQFF. DNA for the CDR3: TGTGCCAGCAGTTACGGTTACTTGGAAAATGAGCAGTTCTTC.

As for this clonotype: Just one base apart from a much larger clone, this may be a read error. This rearrangement joins TRBV5-6 to TRBJ2-5; the match to TRBD1 covers 10 bases. The CDR3 loop spans 16 amino acids. The V gene end was trimmed by 5 bases and the J gene end by 4 bases; junction bases not matched to a gene: 11. The germline V gene has CDR1 SGHDT and CDR2 YYEEEE. The CDR3 DNA follows: TGTGCCAGCAGACTGTGGGTGACAGGGGGCCTAGAGACCCAGTACTTC. Protein sequence: CASRLWVTGGLETQYF.

This clonotype was seen ten or more times. The rearrangement joins TRBV29-1 to TRBJ1-1, with unresolved D. The V gene lost 0 bases and the J gene lost 2 bases, with 10 bases spanning the gap. The CDR3 covers 14 residues. Germline values: CDR1 SQVTM, CDR2 ANQGSEA. This CDR3 is CSVEDGWANTEAFF. In nucleotides, the CDR3 is TGCAGCGTTGAAGATGGGTGGGCTAACACTGAAGCTTTCTTT.

The gene calls are TRBV6-6 and TRBJ1-5; 9 bases agree with TRBD1. CDR3 length equals 16 residues. V gave up 2 bases and J gave up 6 bases; unmatched junction bases: 8. Per germline, CDR1 MNHNY and CDR2 SVGAGI (reference sequence). As DNA, the CDR3 is TGTGCCAGCAGTTACCCAACGGGACAGGGTTTTCAGCCCCAGCATTTT. It specifies CASSYPTGQGFQPQHF.

This clonotype was seen at least ten times. CDR3 sequence (DNA): TGCAGTGCTAGAGATCTGGGTAGGGGGGCTACTCAGCCCCAGCATTTT. It yields the protein CSARDLGRGATQPQHF. The chain is built from TRBV20-1 and TRBJ1-5; possible D gene TRBD1, 6 bases. The germline V gene has CDR1 DFQATT and CDR2 SNEGSKA (reference sequence). This CDR3 is built from 16 residues. V lost 0 bases and J 6 bases, leaving 18 bases between the germline ends.

In its sample, this clonotype was seen a few times. The V call is TRBV10-3, the J call TRBJ1-5; no clear D. Germline assignment: CDR1 ENHRY and CDR2 SYGVKD. V lost 2 bases and J lost 4, with 9 bases in between. This CDR3 comprises 14 residues. DNA for the CDR3: TGTGCCATCAGTGAGGTTGTCGGGAATCAGCCCCAGCATTTT. Translated: CAISEVVGNQPQHF.

This clonotype was counted at least ten times. This sequence joins TRBV6-5 and TRBJ2-7, with D perhaps matching TRBD2 (8 bases). In germline, CDR1 is MNHEY, CDR2 SVGAGI. The CDR3 length is 17 residues. Trimming took off 6 bases at V and 2 bases at J, with 23 bases between the two ends. The CDR3 DNA follows: TGTGCCAGCAGCTCCCCGGGAGGGGGCGGTCGACCCTACGAGCAGTACTTC. It specifies CASSSPGGGGRPYEQYF.

The chain links TRBV10-3 to TRBJ2-7; D may be TRBD1 (5 bases). Trimming removed 6 bases at V and 2 bases at J, with 8 bases between. There are 12 residues in the CDR3. Germline assignment: CDR1 ENHRY and CDR2 SYGVKD. This CDR3 reads CAIRDITYEQYF. In DNA, the CDR3 is TGTGCCATCAGGGACATTACCTACGAGCAGTACTTC.

This clonotype was counted ten times or more. The CDR3 reads CASSLPTGYEQYF. The CDR3 coding sequence is TGTGCCAGCAGCTTACCGACAGGATACGAGCAGTACTTC. The chain employs TRBV7-9 and TRBJ2-7; TRBD1 might be the D (6 bases). Trimming cost V 2 bases and J 4 bases, with 9 bases left between them. CDR1 and CDR2 from the germline V gene are SEHNR and FQNEAQ (reference sequence). The CDR3 loop spans 13 amino acids.

The chain couples TRBV7-8 to TRBJ1-4, with D hard to call. The germline V gene encodes CDR1 SGHVS and CDR2 FQNEAQ. The CDR3 sequence is 16 residues long. V shed 3 bases and J shed 3 bases, with 14 bases lying between them. CDR3 in amino acids: CASSFGPLPANEKLFF. Here the CDR3 DNA reads TGTGCCAGCAGCTTCGGGCCCCTACCGGCTAATGAAAAACTGTTTTTT.

The table lists this clonotype with many counts. V usage is TRBV6-5 and J usage is TRBJ1-1, with TRBD1 matching over 8 bases. CDR1 is MNHEY and CDR2 is SVGAGI in the germline V gene. CDR3 length: 15 residues. The junction had 4 bases not matched to a gene; V was cut back by 0 bases and J by 4 bases. The DNA of the CDR3 is TGTGCCAGCAGTTACTCCAGGGGGCCGGGCACTGAAGCTTTCTTT. Its protein product is CASSYSRGPGTEAFF.

The chain recombines TRBV6-1 with TRBJ2-1; 10 positions match TRBD1. CDR1 is MNHNS, CDR2 SASEGT, per germline. V dropped 8 bases and J dropped 12; count of bases not matched to a gene: 13. The CDR3 covers 14 residues. Here the CDR3 reads CASQEGQGSFVQFF. The CDR3 nucleotides are TGTGCCAGCCAGGAGGGACAGGGGTCTTTTGTGCAGTTCTTC.

This clonotype has at least ten counts. This chain connects TRBV24-1 to TRBJ2-1; D might be TRBD1 (6 bases). The ends were cut back, 0 bases at V and 7 bases at J, with 12 bases in the middle. This CDR3 region has 15 residues. CDR1 is KGHDR and CDR2 is SFDVKD in the germline V gene. CDR3: CATSDLQSGVNEQFF. The CDR3 DNA is TGTGCCACCAGTGATTTGCAATCAGGGGTGAATGAGCAGTTCTTC.

This clonotype has a count of ten or more. The V gene is TRBV20-1, the J gene TRBJ2-1; D is perhaps TRBD2 (6 bases). The CDR3 length is 14 residues. The ends were cut back, 2 bases at V and 6 bases at J, with 14 bases in the middle. Germline V gives CDR1 DFQATT, CDR2 SNEGSKA (reference sequence). CDR3 amino acids: CSARSGDGFNEQFF. In DNA form, the CDR3 reads TGCAGTGCTAGATCGGGAGACGGTTTCAATGAGCAGTTCTTC.

This clonotype was counted a few times. The genes are TRBV19 and TRBJ1-3, with TRBD1 as a possible D gene (6 bases). This CDR3 region has 12 residues. Trimming cost V 7 bases and J 4 bases, with 8 bases left between them. Germline CDR1 LNHDA, CDR2 SQIVND (reference sequence). In DNA form, the CDR3 reads TGTGCCAGTAATGACAGGGGAAACACCATATATTTT. Translating gives CASNDRGNTIYF.

This clonotype was seen a single time. One end of the junction does not line up with germline, which may come from a read error. This sequence joins TRBV6-2 or TRBV6-3 and TRBJ2-1; TRBD2 matches 8 bases. Germline V gene data show CDR1 as MNHEY and CDR2 as SVGEGT. The CDR3 totals 17 residues. In nucleotides, the CDR3 is TGTGCCAGCAGTTATGCGGCGGGAGGCCCCCCCTACAATAAGCAGTTCTTC. Translating it yields CASSYAAGGPPYNKQFF.

This clonotype showed up many times. The rearrangement uses TRBV5-1 and TRBJ2-1, with a tentative D call TRBD2 (6 bases). V was clipped by 0 bases and J by 2 bases, with 12 bases between them. CDR1 and CDR2 from the germline V gene are SGHRS and YFSETQ. There are 16 residues in the CDR3. Written as DNA, the CDR3 is TGCGCCAGCAGCTTGGCGGGCGGGACCACCTACAATGAGCAGTTCTTC. Protein: CASSLAGGTTYNEQFF.

The chain uses TRBV5-1 and TRBJ1-1, with a weak D call TRBD1 (5 bases). CDR1 is SGHRS, CDR2 YFSETQ, per germline. The CDR3 extends over 19 amino acids. The V end was cut by 4 bases, the J end by 1 base, with 26 bases between. The DNA for the CDR3 is TGCGCCAGCAGCCCGTGGTGGATGTCGGGGGAATTTACGAACACTGAAGCTTTCTTT. Translated, it gives CASSPWWMSGEFTNTEAFF.